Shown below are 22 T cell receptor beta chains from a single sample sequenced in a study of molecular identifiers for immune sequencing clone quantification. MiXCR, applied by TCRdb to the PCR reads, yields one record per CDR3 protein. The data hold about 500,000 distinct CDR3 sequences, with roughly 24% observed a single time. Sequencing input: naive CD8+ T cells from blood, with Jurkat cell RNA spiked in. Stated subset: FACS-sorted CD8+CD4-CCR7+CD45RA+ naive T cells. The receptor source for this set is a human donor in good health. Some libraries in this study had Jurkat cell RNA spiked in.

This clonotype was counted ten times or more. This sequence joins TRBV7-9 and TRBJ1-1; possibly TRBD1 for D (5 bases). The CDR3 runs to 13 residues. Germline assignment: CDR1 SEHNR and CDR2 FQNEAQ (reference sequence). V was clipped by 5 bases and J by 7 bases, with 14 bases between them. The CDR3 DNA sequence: TGTGCCAGCAGCGCCCGTTTACAGGATGAAGCTTTCTTT. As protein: CASSARLQDEAFF.

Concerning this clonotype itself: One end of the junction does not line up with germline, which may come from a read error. DNA for the CDR3: TGCGCCAGCAGCCAAGACGCCGGCAACACTGGAGCTTTCTTT. Translation: CASSQDAGNTGAFF. This chain joins TRBV4-1 and TRBJ1-1; no clear D gene. The germline gives CDR1 MGHRA, CDR2 YSYEKL. This CDR3 has 14 amino acids.

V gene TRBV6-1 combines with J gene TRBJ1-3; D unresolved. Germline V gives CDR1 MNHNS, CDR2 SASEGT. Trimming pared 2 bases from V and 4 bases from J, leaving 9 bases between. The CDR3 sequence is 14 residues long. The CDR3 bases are TGTGCCAGCAGTGAAAGGTCAGGAGGAAACACCATATATTTT. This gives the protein CASSERSGGNTIYF.

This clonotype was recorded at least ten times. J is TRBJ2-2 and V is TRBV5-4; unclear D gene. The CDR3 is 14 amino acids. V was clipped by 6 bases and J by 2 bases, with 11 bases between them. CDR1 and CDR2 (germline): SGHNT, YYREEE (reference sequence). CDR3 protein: CASNDEINTGELFF. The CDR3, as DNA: TGTGCCAGCAACGACGAAATCAACACCGGGGAGCTGTTTTTT.

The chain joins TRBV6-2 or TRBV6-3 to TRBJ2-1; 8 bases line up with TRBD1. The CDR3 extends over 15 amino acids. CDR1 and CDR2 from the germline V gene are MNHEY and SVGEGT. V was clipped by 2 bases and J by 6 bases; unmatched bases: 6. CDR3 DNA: TGTGCCAGCAGTTACCCTCGACAGGGGATCAATGAGCAGTTCTTC. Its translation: CASSYPRQGINEQFF.

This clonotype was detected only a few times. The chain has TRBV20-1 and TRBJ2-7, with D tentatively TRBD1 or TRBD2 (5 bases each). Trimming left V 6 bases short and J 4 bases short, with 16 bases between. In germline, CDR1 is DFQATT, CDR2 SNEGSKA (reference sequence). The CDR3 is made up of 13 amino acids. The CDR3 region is CSAPGPQLYEQYF. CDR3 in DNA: TGCAGTGCACCGGGACCACAACTTTACGAGCAGTACTTC.

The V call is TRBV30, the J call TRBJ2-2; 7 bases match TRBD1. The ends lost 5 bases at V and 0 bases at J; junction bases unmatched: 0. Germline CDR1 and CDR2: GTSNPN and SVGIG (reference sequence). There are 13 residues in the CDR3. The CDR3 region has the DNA TGTGCCTGGGACAGGGCGAACACCGGGGAGCTGTTTTTT. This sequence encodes CAWDRANTGELFF.

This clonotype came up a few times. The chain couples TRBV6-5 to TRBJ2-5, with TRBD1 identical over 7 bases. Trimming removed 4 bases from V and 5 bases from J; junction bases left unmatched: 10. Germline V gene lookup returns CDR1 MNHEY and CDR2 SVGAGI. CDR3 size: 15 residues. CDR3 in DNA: TGTGCCAGCAGTTCCACAGGGGCGGACGGGGAGACCCAGTACTTC. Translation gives CASSSTGADGETQYF.

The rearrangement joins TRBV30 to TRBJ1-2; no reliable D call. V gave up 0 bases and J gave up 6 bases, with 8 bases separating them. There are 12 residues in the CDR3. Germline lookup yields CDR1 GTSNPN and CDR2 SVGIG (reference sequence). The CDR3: CAWSVVAHGYTF. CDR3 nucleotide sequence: TGTGCCTGGAGTGTAGTTGCCCATGGCTACACCTTC.

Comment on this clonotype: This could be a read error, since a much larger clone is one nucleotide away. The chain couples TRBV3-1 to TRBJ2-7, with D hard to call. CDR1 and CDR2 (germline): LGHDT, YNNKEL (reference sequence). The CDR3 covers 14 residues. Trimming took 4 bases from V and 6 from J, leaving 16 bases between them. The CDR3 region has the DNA TGTGCCAGCAGCCCCGACTTGAGGCAGGCCGAGCAGTACTTC. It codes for CASSPDLRQAEQYF.

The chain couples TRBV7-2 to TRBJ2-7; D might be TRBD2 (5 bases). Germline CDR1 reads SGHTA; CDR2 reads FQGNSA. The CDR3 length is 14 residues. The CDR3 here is CASRSVVGVYEQYV. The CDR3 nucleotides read TGTGCGAGCAGGTCAGTAGTGGGAGTCTACGAGCAGTACGTC.

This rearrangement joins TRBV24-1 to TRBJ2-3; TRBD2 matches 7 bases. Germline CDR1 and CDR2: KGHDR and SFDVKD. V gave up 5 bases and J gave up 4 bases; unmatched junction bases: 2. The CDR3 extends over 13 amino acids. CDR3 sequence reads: CATSGGSADTQYF. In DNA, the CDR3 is TGTGCCACCAGTGGCGGGAGTGCAGATACGCAGTATTTT.

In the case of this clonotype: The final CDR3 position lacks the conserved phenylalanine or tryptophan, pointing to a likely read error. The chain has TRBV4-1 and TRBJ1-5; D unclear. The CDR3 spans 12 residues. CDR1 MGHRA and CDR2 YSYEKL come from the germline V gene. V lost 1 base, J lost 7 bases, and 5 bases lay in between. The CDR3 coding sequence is TGCGCCAGCAGCCAAGGAGGACAGCCCCAGCATTAT. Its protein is CASSQGGQPQHY.

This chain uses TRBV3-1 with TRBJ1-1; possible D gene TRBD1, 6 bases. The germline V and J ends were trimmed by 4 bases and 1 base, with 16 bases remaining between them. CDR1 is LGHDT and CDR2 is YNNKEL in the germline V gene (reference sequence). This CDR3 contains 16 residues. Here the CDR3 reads CASSPNRVGRNTEAFF. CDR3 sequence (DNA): TGTGCCAGCAGCCCCAACAGGGTTGGGCGGAACACTGAAGCTTTCTTT.

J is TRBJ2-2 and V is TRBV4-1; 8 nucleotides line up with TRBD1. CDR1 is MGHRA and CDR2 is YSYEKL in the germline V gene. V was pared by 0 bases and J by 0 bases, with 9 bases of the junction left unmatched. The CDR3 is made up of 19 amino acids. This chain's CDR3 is CASSQDPPAGGANTGELFF. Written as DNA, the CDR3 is TGCGCCAGCAGCCAAGATCCCCCCGCAGGGGGCGCGAACACCGGGGAGCTGTTTTTT.

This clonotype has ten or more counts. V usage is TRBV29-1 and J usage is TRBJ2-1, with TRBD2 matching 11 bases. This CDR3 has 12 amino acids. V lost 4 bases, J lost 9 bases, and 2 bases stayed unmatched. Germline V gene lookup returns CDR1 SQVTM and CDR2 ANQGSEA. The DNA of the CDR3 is TGCAGCGTTGCCGGGACTAGCGGTGAGCAGTTCTTC. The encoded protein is CSVAGTSGEQFF.

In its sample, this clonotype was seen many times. This CDR3 is CACTIAGGLDTQYF. DNA of the CDR3: TGTGCCTGCACAATAGCGGGGGGCCTAGATACGCAGTATTTT. The gene calls are TRBV30 and TRBJ2-3, with 10 bases that match TRBD2. Germline trimming cut 6 bases from V and 5 bases from J; bases unmatched to any gene: 8. From germline, CDR1 is GTSNPN and CDR2 SVGIG (reference sequence). The CDR3 totals 14 residues.

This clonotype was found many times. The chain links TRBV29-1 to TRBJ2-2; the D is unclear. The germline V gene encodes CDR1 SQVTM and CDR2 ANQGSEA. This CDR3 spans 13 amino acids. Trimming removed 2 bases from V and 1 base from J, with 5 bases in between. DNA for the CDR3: TGCAGCGTTGAAAGGGAGAACACCGGGGAGCTGTTTTTT. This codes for CSVERENTGELFF.

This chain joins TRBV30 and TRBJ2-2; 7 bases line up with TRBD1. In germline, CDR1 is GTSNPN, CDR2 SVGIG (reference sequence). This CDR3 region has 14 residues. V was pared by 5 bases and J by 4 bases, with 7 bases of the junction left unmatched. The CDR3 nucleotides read TGTGCCTGGGAACCCAGGGGGACCACCGGGGAGCTGTTTTTT. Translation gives CAWEPRGTTGELFF.

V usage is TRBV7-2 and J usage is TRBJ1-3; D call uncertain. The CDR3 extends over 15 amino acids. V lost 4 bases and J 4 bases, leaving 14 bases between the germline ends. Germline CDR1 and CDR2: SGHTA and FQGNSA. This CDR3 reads CASSSPPQGGNTIYF. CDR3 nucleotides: TGTGCCAGCAGCTCGCCCCCACAAGGAGGAAACACCATATATTTT.

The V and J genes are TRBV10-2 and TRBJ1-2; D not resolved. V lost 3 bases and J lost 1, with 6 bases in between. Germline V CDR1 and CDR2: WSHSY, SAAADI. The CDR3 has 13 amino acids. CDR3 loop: CASSDGVNYGYTF. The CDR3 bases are TGCGCCAGCAGTGACGGGGTTAACTATGGCTACACCTTC.

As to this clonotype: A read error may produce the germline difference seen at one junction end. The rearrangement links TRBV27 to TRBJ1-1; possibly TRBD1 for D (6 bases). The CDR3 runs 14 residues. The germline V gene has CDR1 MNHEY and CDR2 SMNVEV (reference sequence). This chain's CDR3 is CASSSYREDTEALF. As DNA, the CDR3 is TGTGCCAGCAGTTCCTACAGGGAGGACACTGAAGCTCTCTTT.